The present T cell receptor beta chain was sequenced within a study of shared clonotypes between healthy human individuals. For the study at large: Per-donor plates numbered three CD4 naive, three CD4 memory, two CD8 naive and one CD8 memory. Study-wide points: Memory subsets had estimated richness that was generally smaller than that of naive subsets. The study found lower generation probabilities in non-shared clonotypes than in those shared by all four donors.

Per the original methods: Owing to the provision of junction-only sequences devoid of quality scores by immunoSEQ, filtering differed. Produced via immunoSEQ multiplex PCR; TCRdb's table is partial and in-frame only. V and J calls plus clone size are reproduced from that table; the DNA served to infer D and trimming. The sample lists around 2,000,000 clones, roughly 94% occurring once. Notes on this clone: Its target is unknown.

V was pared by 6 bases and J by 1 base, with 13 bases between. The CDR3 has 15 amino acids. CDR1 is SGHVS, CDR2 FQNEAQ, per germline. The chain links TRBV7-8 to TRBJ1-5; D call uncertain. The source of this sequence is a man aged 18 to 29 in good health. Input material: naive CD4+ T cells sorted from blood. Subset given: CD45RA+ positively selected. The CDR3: CASSLDGLSNQPQHF. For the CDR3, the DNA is TGTGCCAGCAGTCTGGACGGACTGAGCAATCAGCCCCAGCATTTT. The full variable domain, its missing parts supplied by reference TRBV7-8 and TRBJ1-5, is GAGVSQSPRYKVAKRGQDVALRCDPISGHVSLFWYQQALGQGPEFLTYFQNEAQLDKSGLPSDRFFAERPEGSVSTLKIQRTQQEDSAVYLCASSLDGLSNQPQHFGDGTRLSIL.